Sequencing of this T cell receptor beta chain was carried out in a study of identical twins. From the 5' RACE reads, TCRdb called clonotypes with MiXCR, one entry per CDR3 protein. The table has about 890,000 distinct CDR3 sequences, roughly an eighth seen once. This clonotype was seen a few times. Its antigen remains unidentified. Points from the study as a whole: While abundant cord blood beta clonotypes carried fewer insertions, memory repertoires showed no such pattern. Surplus twin overlap in beta out-of-frame sequences was less pronounced. One should note that invariant MAIT and iNKT cells could partly confound zero-insertion analyses.

This CDR3 region has 13 residues. Germline V gene lookup returns CDR1 LGHDT and CDR2 YNNKEL (reference sequence). V shed 0 bases and J shed 8 bases, with 8 bases lying between them. This sample was also put to use in a study of yellow fever vaccine responses in identical twins.

Sequencing input: PBMCs. This sequence originates from a woman younger than 30 in good health. The V and J genes are TRBV3-1 and TRBJ2-1, with D maybe TRBD2 (5 bases). The DNA for the CDR3 is TGTGCCAGCAGCCAAGAAACTAGACATGAGCAGTTCTTC. Translating it yields CASSQETRHEQFF.